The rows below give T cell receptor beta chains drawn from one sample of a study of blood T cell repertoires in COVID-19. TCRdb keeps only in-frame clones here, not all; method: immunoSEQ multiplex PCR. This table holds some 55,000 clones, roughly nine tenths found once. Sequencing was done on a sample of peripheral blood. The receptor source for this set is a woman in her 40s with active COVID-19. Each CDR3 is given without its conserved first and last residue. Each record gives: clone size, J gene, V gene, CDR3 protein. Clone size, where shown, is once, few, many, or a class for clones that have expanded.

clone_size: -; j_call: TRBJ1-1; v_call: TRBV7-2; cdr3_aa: ASSSLGQNYEAF
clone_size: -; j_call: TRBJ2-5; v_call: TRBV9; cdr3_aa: ASSVDLRGVQNPKH
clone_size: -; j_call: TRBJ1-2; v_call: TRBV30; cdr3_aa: AWSVQRAGGSYT
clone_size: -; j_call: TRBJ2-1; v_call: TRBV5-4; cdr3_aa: ASIDTSGAAYNEQF
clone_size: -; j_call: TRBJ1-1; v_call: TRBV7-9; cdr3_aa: ASSLGDRGHTEAF
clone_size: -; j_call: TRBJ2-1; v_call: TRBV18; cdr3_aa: ASSPGLASGNEQF
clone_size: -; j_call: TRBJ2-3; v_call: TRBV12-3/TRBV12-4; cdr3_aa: ASSLLTGTLQY
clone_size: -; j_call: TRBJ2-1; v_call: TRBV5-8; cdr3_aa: ASSFLQGGFNEQF
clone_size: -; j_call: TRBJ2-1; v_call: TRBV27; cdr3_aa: ASSLRPGTPSSYNEQF
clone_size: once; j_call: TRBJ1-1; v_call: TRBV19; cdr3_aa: ASRLGGGQSTEAF
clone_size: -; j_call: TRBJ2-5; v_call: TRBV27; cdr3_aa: ASSLSGRGAHETQY
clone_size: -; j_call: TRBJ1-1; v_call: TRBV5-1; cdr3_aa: ASSLAGVVTEAF
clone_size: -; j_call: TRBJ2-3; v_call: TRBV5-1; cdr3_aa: ASLDSGGTDTQY
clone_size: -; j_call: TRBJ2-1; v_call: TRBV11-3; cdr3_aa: ASSLIFGNEQF
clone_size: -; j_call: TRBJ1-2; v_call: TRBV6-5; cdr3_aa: ASSWGGSVGYT
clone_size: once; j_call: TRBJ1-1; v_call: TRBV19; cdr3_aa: ASSPLGGGGMNTEAF
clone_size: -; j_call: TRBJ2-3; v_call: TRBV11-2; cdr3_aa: ASSTWDYNTDTQY
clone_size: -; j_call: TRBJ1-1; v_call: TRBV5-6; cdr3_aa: ASSFLGGRSTEAF
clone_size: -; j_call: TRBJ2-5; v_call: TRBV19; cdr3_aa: ASSTRETQY
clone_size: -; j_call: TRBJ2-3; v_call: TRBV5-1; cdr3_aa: ASSLGGPTDTQY
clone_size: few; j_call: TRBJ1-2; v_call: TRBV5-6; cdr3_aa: ASSSVRSTGIYGYT
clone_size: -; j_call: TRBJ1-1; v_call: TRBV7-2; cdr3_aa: ASSPPRYVAF
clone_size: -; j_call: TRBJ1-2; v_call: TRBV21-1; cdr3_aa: ASSNYGMDGYT
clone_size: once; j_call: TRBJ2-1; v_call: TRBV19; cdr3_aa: ASSIRTSFHYNEQF
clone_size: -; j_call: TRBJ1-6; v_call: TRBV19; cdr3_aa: ASTTGQGSSYNSPLH
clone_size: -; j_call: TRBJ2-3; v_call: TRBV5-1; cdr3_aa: ASSLAASGGAVDTQY
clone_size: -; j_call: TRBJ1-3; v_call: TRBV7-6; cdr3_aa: ASSPTGASGNTIY
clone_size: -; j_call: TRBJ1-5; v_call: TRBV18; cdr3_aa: ASSRNRGDEPQH
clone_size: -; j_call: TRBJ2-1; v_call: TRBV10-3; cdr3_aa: AIRPGTSGDEQF
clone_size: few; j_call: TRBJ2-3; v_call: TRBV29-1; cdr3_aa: SVSRLRMGDTQY
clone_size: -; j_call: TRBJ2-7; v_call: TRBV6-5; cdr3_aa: ASSYGGQGSDEQY
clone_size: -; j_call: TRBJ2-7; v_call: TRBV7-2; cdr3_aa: ASSLERLAGGYEQY
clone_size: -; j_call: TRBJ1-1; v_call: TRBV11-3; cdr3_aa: ASSIPGGRGEAF
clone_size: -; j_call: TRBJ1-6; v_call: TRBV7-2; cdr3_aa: ASSLTQVNSPLH
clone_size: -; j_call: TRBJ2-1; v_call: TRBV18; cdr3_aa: ASSSRQDNEQF
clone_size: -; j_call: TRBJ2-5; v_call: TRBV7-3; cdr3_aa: ASSFQPLAAQETQY
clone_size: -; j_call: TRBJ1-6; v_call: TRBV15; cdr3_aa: ATSGRTGRFYNSPLH
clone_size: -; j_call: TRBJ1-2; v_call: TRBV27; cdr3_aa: ASSIDRQYGYT